A selection of T cell receptor beta chains follows, all from one sample in a study of blood T cell repertoires in COVID-19. Clones were read by immunoSEQ multiplex PCR, and TCRdb kept only the in-frame ones, dropping some. This sample yields over 150,000 clones, of which roughly 87% are seen a single time; around 2% belongs to the top ten. Material for sequencing was PBMCs or T cells enriched from blood (not recorded which). The receptors shown here come from a woman aged 30 to 39 who had recovered from COVID-19. The CDR3 runs from the conserved cysteine through the conserved F or W. A D gene is named only where the DNA matches it firmly. The size of a clone is reported for some rows only, either as once, few or many, or as a class for expanded clones.

CDR3 protein: CASSLTNDGTEAFF
CDR3 DNA: TGTGCCAGTAGTCTAACTAACGACGGCACTGAAGCTTTCTTT
clone size: NA
J gene: TRBJ1-1
V gene: TRBV19
D gene: NA

CDR3 protein: CASSSGTSSQETQYF
CDR3 DNA: TGTGCCAGCAGCTCCGGGACTAGTTCCCAAGAGACCCAGTACTTC
clone size: NA
J gene: TRBJ2-5
V gene: TRBV7-2
D gene: TRBD2

CDR3 protein: CASSASYEQYF
CDR3 DNA: TGTGCCAGCAGTGCGTCCTACGAGCAGTACTTC
clone size: NA
J gene: TRBJ2-7
V gene: TRBV6-2/TRBV6-3
D gene: NA

CDR3 protein: CATRDTNNSPLHF
CDR3 DNA: TGTGCCACAAGAGACACAAATAATTCACCCCTCCACTTT
clone size: NA
J gene: TRBJ1-6
V gene: TRBV28
D gene: NA

CDR3 protein: CASSQGSFGETQYF
CDR3 DNA: TGTGCCAGCAGCCAGGGTAGTTTTGGAGAGACCCAGTACTTC
clone size: NA
J gene: TRBJ2-5
V gene: TRBV7-9
D gene: NA

CDR3 protein: CASSYSAGSHQPQHF
CDR3 DNA: TGTGCCAGCAGTTACTCGGCAGGGTCACATCAGCCCCAGCATTTT
clone size: NA
J gene: TRBJ1-5
V gene: TRBV6-2/TRBV6-3
D gene: NA

CDR3 protein: CSVAEQGASNYGYTF
CDR3 DNA: TGCAGCGTGGCCGAACAGGGGGCTTCTAACTATGGCTACACCTTC
clone size: few
J gene: TRBJ1-2
V gene: TRBV29-1
D gene: TRBD1

CDR3 protein: CASSPPDRGTDTQYF
CDR3 DNA: TGTGCCAGCTCACCTCCGGACAGGGGGACAGATACGCAGTATTTT
clone size: NA
J gene: TRBJ2-3
V gene: TRBV18
D gene: TRBD1

CDR3 protein: CASAGLPNTGELFF
CDR3 DNA: TGTGCCAGCGCGGGACTACCGAACACCGGGGAGCTGTTTTTT
clone size: NA
J gene: TRBJ2-2
V gene: TRBV27
D gene: TRBD2

CDR3 protein: CASRPGQGTDTQYF
CDR3 DNA: TGCGCCAGCAGACCGGGACAGGGCACAGATACGCAGTATTTT
clone size: NA
J gene: TRBJ2-3
V gene: TRBV5-1
D gene: TRBD1

CDR3 protein: CASSPGQGAEEQYF
CDR3 DNA: TGTGCCAGCTCACCCGGACAGGGGGCAGAGGAGCAGTACTTC
clone size: NA
J gene: TRBJ2-7
V gene: TRBV18
D gene: TRBD1

CDR3 protein: CASSLGRGRENTEAFF
CDR3 DNA: TGTGCCAGCAGTTTAGGACGAGGGAGGGAGAACACTGAAGCTTTCTTT
clone size: NA
J gene: TRBJ1-1
V gene: TRBV27
D gene: NA

CDR3 protein: CASSTAGGGATEAFF
CDR3 DNA: TGTGCCAGCAGCACGGCAGGGGGCGGGGCCACTGAAGCTTTCTTT
clone size: NA
J gene: TRBJ1-1
V gene: TRBV11-2
D gene: TRBD1

CDR3 protein: CASSFRQHFNYGYTF
CDR3 DNA: TGTGCCAGCAGCTTTCGACAGCATTTTAACTATGGCTACACCTTC
clone size: NA
J gene: TRBJ1-2
V gene: TRBV5-4
D gene: NA

CDR3 protein: CASSRVSPGGADGYTF
CDR3 DNA: TGTGCCAGCAGTCGAGTCTCTCCAGGGGGCGCAGACGGCTACACCTTC
clone size: NA
J gene: TRBJ1-2
V gene: TRBV6-6
D gene: TRBD1

CDR3 protein: CASSGQRTGGSYGYTF
CDR3 DNA: TGTGCCAGCAGCGGACAGAGGACAGGGGGCAGCTATGGCTACACCTTC
clone size: NA
J gene: TRBJ1-2
V gene: TRBV5-6
D gene: TRBD1

CDR3 protein: CASSLGRPFGQPQHF
CDR3 DNA: TGTGCCAGCAGCTTAGGGAGGCCGTTTGGTCAGCCCCAGCATTTT
clone size: NA
J gene: TRBJ1-5
V gene: TRBV7-8
D gene: NA

CDR3 protein: CASSVAGGELDTQYF
CDR3 DNA: TGTGCCAGCAGCGTAGCCGGCGGGGAGCTGGATACGCAGTATTTT
clone size: NA
J gene: TRBJ2-3
V gene: TRBV9
D gene: NA

CDR3 protein: CASSRSGREIEQYF
CDR3 DNA: TGTGCCAGCAGCCGCTCCGGGCGGGAGATCGAGCAGTACTTC
clone size: NA
J gene: TRBJ2-7
V gene: TRBV7-2
D gene: TRBD2

CDR3 protein: CASSPRDRGVEPQHF
CDR3 DNA: TGTGCCAGCAGTCCACGCGACAGGGGGGTAGAGCCCCAGCATTTT
clone size: NA
J gene: TRBJ1-5
V gene: TRBV27
D gene: TRBD1

CDR3 protein: CASSRGPGLGDTEAFF
CDR3 DNA: TGTGCCAGCAGCCGAGGTCCCGGACTCGGGGACACTGAAGCTTTCTTT
clone size: NA
J gene: TRBJ1-1
V gene: TRBV7-8
D gene: NA

CDR3 protein: CASSYSIGQGVRGNQPQHF
CDR3 DNA: TGTGCCAGCAGTTACTCGATTGGTCAGGGGGTTAGGGGCAATCAGCCCCAGCATTTT
clone size: NA
J gene: TRBJ1-5
V gene: TRBV6-2/TRBV6-3
D gene: TRBD1

CDR3 protein: CASSVFEGWNSPLHF
CDR3 DNA: TGTGCCAGCAGCGTATTTGAGGGTTGGAACTCACCCCTCCACTTT
clone size: NA
J gene: TRBJ1-6
V gene: TRBV9
D gene: NA

CDR3 protein: CASSSTVGDGNQPQHF
CDR3 DNA: TGTGCCAGTAGCTCCACCGTCGGGGATGGCAATCAGCCCCAGCATTTT
clone size: NA
J gene: TRBJ1-5
V gene: TRBV19
D gene: NA

CDR3 protein: CASSLQRFNEQFF
CDR3 DNA: TGTGCCAGCAGCTTACAGCGGTTCAATGAGCAGTTCTTC
clone size: NA
J gene: TRBJ2-1
V gene: TRBV7-9
D gene: NA

CDR3 protein: CASTYTRDSGELFF
CDR3 DNA: TGTGCCAGCACCTACACCAGGGACTCCGGGGAGCTGTTTTTT
clone size: NA
J gene: TRBJ2-2
V gene: TRBV5-4
D gene: NA

CDR3 protein: CASGGVSYEQYF
CDR3 DNA: TGTGCCAGCGGAGGGGTCTCCTACGAGCAGTACTTC
clone size: NA
J gene: TRBJ2-7
V gene: TRBV14
D gene: NA

CDR3 protein: CASSSFKGSRSYEQYF
CDR3 DNA: TGTGCCAGCAGTTCCTTTAAGGGGTCTCGGTCCTACGAGCAGTACTTC
clone size: NA
J gene: TRBJ2-7
V gene: TRBV6-2/TRBV6-3
D gene: NA

CDR3 protein: CASKTGGASGNTIYF
CDR3 DNA: TGTGCCAGCAAGACAGGGGGCGCATCTGGAAACACCATATATTTT
clone size: NA
J gene: TRBJ1-3
V gene: TRBV28
D gene: TRBD1

CDR3 protein: CSGWDRVLGYTF
CDR3 DNA: TGCAGCGGTTGGGACAGGGTTTTGGGCTACACCTTC
clone size: few
J gene: TRBJ1-2
V gene: TRBV29-1
D gene: TRBD1

CDR3 protein: CAALQGWGKLFF
CDR3 DNA: TGTGCCGCCCTACAGGGCTGGGGAAAACTGTTTTTT
clone size: NA
J gene: TRBJ1-4
V gene: TRBV19
D gene: NA

CDR3 protein: CASSWTGANTEAFF
CDR3 DNA: TGTGCCAGCAGTTGGACAGGGGCGAACACTGAAGCTTTCTTT
clone size: NA
J gene: TRBJ1-1
V gene: TRBV6-5
D gene: TRBD1

CDR3 protein: CASSRLAGGPYEQYF
CDR3 DNA: TGCGCCAGCAGCCGACTAGCGGGAGGGCCCTACGAGCAGTACTTC
clone size: NA
J gene: TRBJ2-7
V gene: TRBV4-3
D gene: TRBD2

CDR3 protein: CASSSSGTGGISNQPQHF
CDR3 DNA: TGTGCCAGCAGCTCTTCTGGGACAGGGGGAATTAGCAATCAGCCCCAGCATTTT
clone size: NA
J gene: TRBJ1-5
V gene: TRBV7-9
D gene: TRBD1

CDR3 protein: CASSYGYTGELFF
CDR3 DNA: TGTGCCAGCAGTTACGGCTACACCGGGGAGCTGTTTTTT
clone size: few
J gene: TRBJ2-2
V gene: TRBV6-2/TRBV6-3
D gene: NA

CDR3 protein: CASSLGGGGGYTF
CDR3 DNA: TGTGCCAGCAGTTTAGGAGGGGGCGGTGGCTACACCTTC
clone size: NA
J gene: TRBJ1-2
V gene: TRBV27
D gene: TRBD1

CDR3 protein: CASSQDGSVGATGELFF
CDR3 DNA: TGCGCCAGCAGCCAAGACGGCAGTGTGGGGGCCACCGGGGAGCTGTTTTTT
clone size: few
J gene: TRBJ2-2
V gene: TRBV4-3
D gene: NA

CDR3 protein: CASSQNWQCGYGYTF
CDR3 DNA: TGTGCCAGCAGCCAAAATTGGCAATGTGGCTATGGCTACACCTTC
clone size: NA
J gene: TRBJ1-2
V gene: TRBV3-1/TRBV3-2
D gene: NA

CDR3 protein: CATSGTSATSTDTQYF
CDR3 DNA: TGTGCCACGTCCGGGACTAGCGCTACTAGCACAGATACGCAGTATTTT
clone size: NA
J gene: TRBJ2-3
V gene: TRBV19
D gene: TRBD2